Listed below are T cell receptor beta chains from one sample, sequenced in a study of OX40 agonist ivuxolimab in advanced cancers. This table comes from immunoSEQ multiplex PCR, and its TCRdb copy is limited to in-frame clones, with some not included. The sample has about 76,000 clones; 65% to 90% are singletons. The specimen comprised CD4+ or CD8+ T cells sorted from blood, sampled in a trial of the OX40 agonist ivuxolimab. These receptor sequences come from an adult with an advanced solid tumor such as melanoma, head and neck, liver or kidney cancer. CDR3s include the opening cysteine and the closing phenylalanine or tryptophan.

v_gene: TRBV19; CDR3aa: CATDDPGQGNYGYTF
v_gene: TRBV7-2; CDR3aa: CASSLGARAGIGEQYF
v_gene: TRBV29-1; CDR3aa: CSVDISGTGRYEQYF
v_gene: TRBV7-7; CDR3aa: CASSPQGAGETQYF
v_gene: TRBV7-8; CDR3aa: CASSSRVLASYYGYTF
v_gene: TRBV27; CDR3aa: CASGGGGSGNQPQHF
v_gene: TRBV29-1; CDR3aa: CSVPGRTNSPLHF
v_gene: TRBV6-5; CDR3aa: CASSSPGQGYSPLHF
v_gene: TRBV6-5; CDR3aa: CASSPGTLYGDQYF
v_gene: TRBV5-6; CDR3aa: CASSSLAGGYEQYF
v_gene: TRBV30; CDR3aa: CAWSRGQRWNQPQHF
v_gene: TRBV11-3; CDR3aa: CASSFGTARYQQFF
v_gene: TRBV25-1; CDR3aa: CATLGTGSYEQYF
v_gene: TRBV7-9; CDR3aa: CASSPGTENTEAFF
v_gene: TRBV14; CDR3aa: CASSPWGGDTDTQYF
v_gene: TRBV5-4; CDR3aa: CASSNRQAYEQYF
v_gene: TRBV7-2; CDR3aa: CASSLEVGTSYNEQFF
v_gene: TRBV29-1; CDR3aa: CSGRQGQGETQYF
v_gene: TRBV14; CDR3aa: CASSQAQGANSPLHF
v_gene: TRBV19; CDR3aa: CASRQGGQGSYEQYF
v_gene: TRBV30; CDR3aa: CAWSVGRDYGYTF
v_gene: TRBV6-9; CDR3aa: CASRAAGAYNEQFF
v_gene: TRBV7-3; CDR3aa: CASSLWAPMGADTEAFF
v_gene: TRBV10-3; CDR3aa: CAISVGGGTGELFF
v_gene: TRBV6-6; CDR3aa: CASSLGLMNTEAFF
v_gene: TRBV4-1; CDR3aa: CASSQDRWRQNTGELFF